A selection of T cell receptor beta chains follows, all from one sample in a study of identical twins. TCRdb recomputed calls from the 5' RACE reads with MiXCR, one row per CDR3 protein. The table lists roughly 720,000 distinct CDR3 sequences, roughly 20% of them singletons. These data are also associated with another study on T cells expressing NK-cell markers.

Material for sequencing was PBMCs. These receptors all come from a woman under 30 in good health. Both conserved end residues are part of each CDR3. Fields, in order: clone size, V gene, D gene, J gene, CDR3 protein, CDR3 DNA. A D gene is named only where the DNA matches it firmly. Expanded clones are given a class, and other clones once, few, many or no size at all.

few	TRBV12-3/TRBV12-4	-	TRBJ2-7	CASSHREGDDYEQYF	TGTGCCAGCAGCCATCGAGAGGGGGACGACTACGAGCAGTACTTC
many	TRBV5-1	TRBD2	TRBJ2-1	CASSLLPSGDEQFF	TGCGCCAGCAGCTTGCTCCCTAGCGGGGATGAGCAGTTCTTC
few	TRBV3-1	TRBD1	TRBJ2-1	CASSQDPQGARGQFF	TGTGCCAGCAGCCAAGATCCCCAGGGGGCACGAGGGCAGTTCTTC
-	TRBV20-1	TRBD2	TRBJ2-1	CSARDLAGGPEQFF	TGCAGTGCTAGAGATCTTGCGGGGGGGCCTGAGCAGTTCTTC
few	TRBV9	-	TRBJ1-3	CASSALDSRSGNTIYF	TGTGCCAGCAGCGCCCTGGACAGCCGCTCTGGAAACACCATATATTTT
few	TRBV20-1	TRBD2	TRBJ2-1	CSAPDGTRLYNEQFF	TGCAGTGCACCCGACGGGACTAGGTTATACAATGAGCAGTTCTTC
few	TRBV6-2/TRBV6-3	TRBD1	TRBJ2-2	CASSYNRDRKRLFF	TGTGCCAGCAGTTACAACCGGGACAGGAAGAGGCTGTTTTTT
few	TRBV6-1	TRBD1	TRBJ1-2	CASSPGQPSYGYTF	TGTGCCAGCAGTCCGGGACAGCCCTCCTATGGCTACACCTTC
many	TRBV5-5	-	TRBJ2-2	CASSLISGELFF	TGTGCCAGCAGCTTGATATCCGGGGAGCTGTTTTTT
-	TRBV12-3/TRBV12-4	TRBD1	TRBJ2-1	CASSPVGTVYNEQFF	TGTGCCAGCAGTCCTGTGGGGACAGTATACAATGAGCAGTTCTTC
-	TRBV11-2	TRBD1	TRBJ2-3	CASSSRTGTSTDTQYF	TGTGCCAGCAGCTCGCGGACAGGGACTAGCACAGATACGCAGTATTTT
few	TRBV5-1	TRBD1	TRBJ1-1	CASRGGPNTEAFF	TGCGCCAGCCGAGGGGGCCCGAACACTGAAGCTTTCTTT
many	TRBV5-1	TRBD1	TRBJ1-2	CASSLVGTDYGYTF	TGCGCCAGCAGCTTGGTCGGGACAGACTATGGCTACACCTTC
-	TRBV30	-	TRBJ2-7	CAWSVQGASYEQYF	TGTGCCTGGAGTGTACAGGGAGCGAGCTACGAGCAGTACTTC
-	TRBV10-1	-	TRBJ1-1	CASSSTVGYTEAFF	TGCGCCAGCAGTTCGACAGTGGGCTACACTGAAGCTTTCTTT
-	TRBV10-3	TRBD2	TRBJ2-3	CAISDPRVAGEGDTQYF	TGTGCCATCAGTGACCCTCGGGTAGCGGGAGAGGGGGATACGCAGTATTTT
-	TRBV7-3	-	TRBJ2-5	CASSRAESQETQYF	TGTGCCAGCAGCCGAGCAGAATCTCAAGAGACCCAGTACTTC
-	TRBV20-1	TRBD2	TRBJ2-3	CSAVKTSGLKDTQYF	TGCAGTGCTGTTAAGACTAGCGGGCTTAAAGATACGCAGTATTTT
-	TRBV20-1	-	TRBJ1-2	CSAGEKNSYTF	TGCAGTGCTGGAGAAAAGAATAGCTACACCTTC
few	TRBV5-1	-	TRBJ2-5	CASSLSPGNQETQYF	TGCGCCAGCAGCTTGTCGCCAGGGAACCAAGAGACCCAGTACTTC
-	TRBV6-1	-	TRBJ2-5	CASSPRESETQYF	TGTGCCAGCAGTCCTCGGGAGAGTGAGACCCAGTACTTC
-	TRBV12-3/TRBV12-4	-	TRBJ2-7	CASSLAHDRAYEQYF	TGTGCCAGCAGTTTAGCCCATGACAGAGCCTACGAGCAGTACTTC
-	TRBV7-8	TRBD1	TRBJ2-3	CASSSRDRGLADTQYF	TGTGCCAGCAGCTCCCGGGACAGGGGGTTGGCAGATACGCAGTATTTT
-	TRBV20-1	-	TRBJ2-2	CSASQGAGVRSSGELFF	TGCAGTGCTAGCCAGGGGGCGGGGGTTCGGAGCAGCGGGGAGCTGTTTTTT
few	TRBV4-3	-	TRBJ2-7	CASSHGYSTVYEQYF	TGCGCCAGCAGCCATGGGTACAGTACCGTCTACGAGCAGTACTTC
-	TRBV20-1	-	TRBJ2-3	CSAFFSTDTQYF	TGCAGTGCTTTCTTCAGCACAGATACGCAGTATTTT
-	TRBV12-3/TRBV12-4	TRBD1	TRBJ1-2	CASRRQGSRANYGYTF	TGTGCCAGCAGAAGACAGGGGTCTAGGGCTAACTATGGCTACACCTTC
many	TRBV7-2	TRBD2	TRBJ2-1	CASSLGLAVYNEQFF	TGTGCCAGCAGCTTAGGGCTAGCGGTGTACAATGAGCAGTTCTTC
many	TRBV5-1	TRBD1	TRBJ1-1	CASSSTGLRNTEAFF	TGCGCCAGCAGTTCGACAGGGCTCAGGAACACTGAAGCTTTCTTT
few	TRBV20-1	-	TRBJ2-7	CSARGGKFYEQYF	TGCAGTGCTAGAGGCGGGAAATTCTACGAGCAGTACTTC
few	TRBV5-1	-	TRBJ2-5	CASSSLYGETQYF	TGCGCCAGCAGTAGTCTCTACGGCGAGACCCAGTACTTC
-	TRBV7-8	TRBD1	TRBJ1-4	CASSTRLYRGRTNEKLFF	TGTGCCAGCAGCACCCGCCTTTACAGGGGGCGGACTAATGAAAAACTGTTTTTT
-	TRBV20-1	-	TRBJ2-7	CSARDWIGSQSYEQYF	TGCAGTGCTAGAGATTGGATAGGATCGCAATCCTACGAGCAGTACTTC
-	TRBV5-8	-	TRBJ2-1	CASRRRSDNEQLF	TGTGCCAGCAGACGCCGGAGCGACAATGAGCAGCTCTTC
-	TRBV29-1	-	TRBJ2-7	CSVENGTRSYEQYF	TGCAGCGTTGAAAACGGAACACGCTCCTACGAGCAGTACTTC
-	TRBV12-5	TRBD2	TRBJ2-1	CASVSGGGLYNEQFF	TGTGCTAGTGTTTCGGGCGGGGGGCTTTACAATGAGCAGTTCTTC
-	TRBV12-3/TRBV12-4	TRBD1	TRBJ2-3	CASSRDRGMQYF	TGTGCCAGCAGCCGGGACAGGGGAATGCAGTATTTT
few	TRBV6-2/TRBV6-3	-	TRBJ2-1	CASMWRDNHEQFF	TGTGCCAGCATGTGGCGGGACAACCATGAGCAGTTCTTC
few	TRBV27	-	TRBJ2-1	CASRHVLEAGEQFF	TGTGCCAGCAGGCATGTACTAGAAGCTGGTGAGCAGTTCTTC
few	TRBV9	TRBD2	TRBJ2-3	CASSVGGGASTDTQYF	TGTGCCAGCAGCGTAGGCGGGGGGGCCAGCACAGATACGCAGTATTTT
-	TRBV5-6	-	TRBJ2-1	CASRSGPEQFF	TGTGCCAGCAGGTCGGGACCAGAGCAGTTCTTC
few	TRBV2	TRBD1	TRBJ2-5	CASDGQGAGTQYF	TGTGCCAGTGATGGACAGGGGGCAGGGACCCAGTACTTC
-	TRBV5-5	TRBD2	TRBJ2-5	CASSLRTSGGGETQYF	TGTGCCAGCAGCCTAAGGACTAGCGGAGGAGGGGAGACCCAGTACTTC